A single TCR beta chain is shown here with its context. The antigen it binds to is not known. No clone much larger than this one lies a single base away; base qualities are absent. Ficoll-Paque density gradient centrifugation was used to isolate PBMCs. The data originate from a study of T-cell memory formation after mild COVID-19 (dated by TCRdb to the early 2020s). About the full investigation: TCR sequence clusters from the two donors were largely donor specific. Longitudinal TCRalpha and TCRbeta repertoire sequencing tracked T-cell clones expanding and contracting after mild COVID-19 in a couple of donors. Two young, previously healthy adult volunteers made up the cohort, one male and one female. General conclusions and limits of the study: From day 15 to 85, contracting clones showed balanced CD4/CD8 phenotypes, whereas a second wave of clones that expanded from day 15 to 37 leaned towards CD4+. Whether the second-wave clones peaking on day 37 were SARS-CoV-2 specific was not confirmed. The study covered only two mild cases, and larger cohorts including severe cases with pre-infection samples were considered necessary. Contracting CD4+ clones appeared mostly in the CM and EM memory subsets, whereas CD8+ clones were enriched in EMRA. Some responding clones were detected in pre-infection memory, which suggested that pre-existing cross-reactive memory T cells had joined the SARS-CoV-2 response.

The data were produced on an Illumina NovaSeq 6000. Using 5'RACE with constant-segment primers, TCRalpha and TCRbeta cDNA libraries were constructed, with sample barcodes and unique molecular identifiers added in the process. RNA was extracted from every sample with Trizol reagent. Amplification of the libraries took two PCR steps, and the second step added a second sample barcode plus Illumina TruSeq adapters. Sequencing of the libraries was done on an Illumina NovaSeq, producing 2 x 150 bp paired-end reads. On the authors' methods: Demultiplexing of reads and collapsing into UMI-guided consensus sequences were performed with migec v1.2.7. With mixcr v2.1.11, UMI consensuses were aligned to TRA and TRB V and J templates and assembled into clonotypes. A clonotype was counted as expanded or contracted only when both edgeR and NoisET called the clonotype significant, with the noise models trained on biological replicates. For edgeR calls, the cutoffs were a false discovery rate-adjusted p below 0.01 and a log2 fold-change threshold of 1. As an exploratory analysis of dynamics, PCA with hierarchical clustering was applied to max-normalized trajectories of the 1000 most abundant clonotypes. Each responding clone was given a CD4 or CD8 phenotype based on the CD4+ and CD8+ repertoires, which had been sequenced separately. TCRdb reran the public reads through fastp at Q25 and MiXCR, keeping productive beta chains. Each record represents a unique CDR3 protein, reported with the most common genes and DNA among its rows. The V and J calls reflect TCRdb's pipeline rather than the authors' work. The sample data list 470,000 or so distinct CDR3 sequences, and roughly 20% of these were observed just once. 7.5% to 10% of the sample is held by the ten biggest clonotypes.

The TCR originated in an adult woman who had mild COVID-19 (a few samples of this study predate the infection). The sample titles of this study are shuffled in the database, so cell type and time point are left out; the donor was told from shared clones. Sequencing input: PBMCs or a T cell subset sorted from them (not recorded which).

The CDR3 sequence is CASSHTSGSSYNEQFF. The nucleotide sequence is TGTGCCAGCAGCCATACTAGCGGTAGCTCCTACAATGAGCAGTTCTTC. The sequence links TRBV5-6 to TRBJ2-1; 8 nucleotides in the junction match TRBD2. Via the germline V gene, CDR1 is SGHDT and CDR2 YYEEEE. The CDR3 spans 16 residues, from the cysteine through the phenylalanine. Only the CDR3 portion is preserved as DNA: 48 bases, with reading frame beginning at the first base. Trimming removed 4 bases from V and 0 bases from J; the gene matches leave 6 bases unexplained.